This T cell receptor beta chain is drawn from a study of blood T cells in healthy people across ages. Study observations and caveats: Higher diversity, along with more naive CD4+ cells, distinguished long-lived donors from aged donors.

This clonotype was counted between two and nine times. What it binds is unknown. This CDR3 is 14 amino acids long. Deletions cut 1 base from V and 2 bases from J, with 8 bases between. Germline V gene sequence: CDR1 MGHRA, CDR2 YSYEKL. For the second PCR, which ran for about 7 to 12 cycles, a sample-barcoded 5' primer and a J-beta primer mix were used. Each CDR3 protein gets one entry after TCRdb re-called the 5' RACE reads with MiXCR. The table has approximately 900,000 distinct CDR3 sequences, roughly 29% seen once; the top ten hold 10%. The same data also went into a second study, on T cells of mothers and their children. That report adds: Extracted RNA, in its entirety, went into cDNA synthesis at about 1.5 ug per 15 ul. The study obtained over 8 million TCR beta CDR3 reads per mother and about 3 million per child.

Material: blood. This sequence originates from a woman in her thirties or forties in good health. V and J are TRBV4-1 and TRBJ2-5; D is unclear. The CDR3 DNA sequence: TGCGCCAGCAGCCAAGGAATCCAGCAAGAGACCCAGTACTTC. Translated, it gives CASSQGIQQETQYF.